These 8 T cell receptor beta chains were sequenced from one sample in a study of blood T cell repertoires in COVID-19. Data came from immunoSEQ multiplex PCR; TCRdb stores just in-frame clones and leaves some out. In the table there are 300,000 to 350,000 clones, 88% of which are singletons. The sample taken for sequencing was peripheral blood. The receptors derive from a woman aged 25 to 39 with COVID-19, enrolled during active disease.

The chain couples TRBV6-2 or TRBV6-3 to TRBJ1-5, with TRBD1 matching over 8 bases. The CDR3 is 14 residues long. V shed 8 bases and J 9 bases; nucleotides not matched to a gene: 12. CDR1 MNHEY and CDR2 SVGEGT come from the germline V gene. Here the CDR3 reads CASGFQGALRPQHF. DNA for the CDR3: TGTGCCAGCGGTTTTCAGGGGGCTCTTCGGCCCCAGCATTTT.

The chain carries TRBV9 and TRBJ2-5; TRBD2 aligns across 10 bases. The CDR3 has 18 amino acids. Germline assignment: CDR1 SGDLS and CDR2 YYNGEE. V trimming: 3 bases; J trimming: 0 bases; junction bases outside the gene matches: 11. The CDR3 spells CASSAPGGLAGDQETQYF. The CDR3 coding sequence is TGTGCCAGCAGCGCCCCCGGGGGGCTAGCGGGGGACCAAGAGACCCAGTACTTC.

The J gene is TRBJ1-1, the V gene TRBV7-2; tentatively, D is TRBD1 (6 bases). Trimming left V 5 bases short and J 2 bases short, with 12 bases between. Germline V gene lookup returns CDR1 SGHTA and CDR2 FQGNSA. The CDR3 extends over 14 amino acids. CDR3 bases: TGTGCCAGCAGCCTCCGGGACACCAACACTGAAGCTTTCTTT. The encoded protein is CASSLRDTNTEAFF.

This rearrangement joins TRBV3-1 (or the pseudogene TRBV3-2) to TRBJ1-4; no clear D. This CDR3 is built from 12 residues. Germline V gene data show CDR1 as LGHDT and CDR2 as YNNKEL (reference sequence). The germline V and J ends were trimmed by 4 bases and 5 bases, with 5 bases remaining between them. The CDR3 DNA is TGTGCCAGCAGCCCCCTGAATGAAAAACTGTTTTTT. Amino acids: CASSPLNEKLFF.

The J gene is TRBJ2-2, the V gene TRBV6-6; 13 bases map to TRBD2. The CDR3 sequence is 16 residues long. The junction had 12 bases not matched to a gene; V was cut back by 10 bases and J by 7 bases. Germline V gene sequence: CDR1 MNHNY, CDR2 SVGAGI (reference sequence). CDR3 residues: CATTHTTSGGVGELFF. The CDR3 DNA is TGTGCCACCACTCATACCACTAGCGGGGGGGTCGGGGAGCTGTTTTTT.

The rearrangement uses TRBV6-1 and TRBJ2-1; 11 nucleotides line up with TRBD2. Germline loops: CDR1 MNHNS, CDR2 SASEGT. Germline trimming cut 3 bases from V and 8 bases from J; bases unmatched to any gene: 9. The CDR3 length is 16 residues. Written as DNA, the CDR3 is TGTGCCAGCAGTGATCCCGGGACTAGCGGTTTCCATGAGCAGTTCTTC. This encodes CASSDPGTSGFHEQFF.

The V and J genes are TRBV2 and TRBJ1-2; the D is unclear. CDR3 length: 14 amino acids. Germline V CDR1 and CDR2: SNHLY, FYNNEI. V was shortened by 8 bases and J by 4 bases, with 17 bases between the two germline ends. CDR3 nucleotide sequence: TGTGCCAGCGTGCCTCGACTAAGCAGCTATGGCTACACCTTC. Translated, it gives CASVPRLSSYGYTF.

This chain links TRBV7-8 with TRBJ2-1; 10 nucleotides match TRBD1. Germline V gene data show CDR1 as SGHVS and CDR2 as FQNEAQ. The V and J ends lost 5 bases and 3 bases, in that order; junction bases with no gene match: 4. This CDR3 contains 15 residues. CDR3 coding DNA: TGTGCCAGCAGCCCGGGACAGGGGTACTACAATGAGCAGTTCTTC. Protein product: CASSPGQGYYNEQFF.